The clone carrying this TCR beta chain was seen a handful of times. Its antigen remains unknown. Germline V CDR1 and CDR2: KGHDR, SFDVKD. Between the trimmed V and J ends, which lost 5 bases and 5 bases, there was a span of 12 bases. The CDR3 consists of 13 residues. TCRdb processed the 5' RACE reads anew with MiXCR; each CDR3 protein has one entry. The sample records approximately 450,000 distinct CDR3 sequences, approximately 18% being singletons. This record comes from a study of T-cell memory formation after mild COVID-19. Study results and limitations: Contracting CD4+ clones sat mainly in CM and EM; CD8+ in EMRA. Contracting clones from day 15 to 85 showed balanced CD4/CD8; later expanders favored CD4+.

The sequenced material came from PBMCs or a T cell subset sorted from them (not recorded which). V usage is TRBV24-1 and J usage is TRBJ2-7; D is perhaps TRBD1 (6 bases). The TCR sequence derives from an adult woman who had mild COVID-19 (a few samples of this study predate the infection). Cell type and time point are not known. In DNA form, the CDR3 reads TGTGCCACCAGTGCCGATTACAGGGACGAGCAGTACTTC. It encodes CATSADYRDEQYF.